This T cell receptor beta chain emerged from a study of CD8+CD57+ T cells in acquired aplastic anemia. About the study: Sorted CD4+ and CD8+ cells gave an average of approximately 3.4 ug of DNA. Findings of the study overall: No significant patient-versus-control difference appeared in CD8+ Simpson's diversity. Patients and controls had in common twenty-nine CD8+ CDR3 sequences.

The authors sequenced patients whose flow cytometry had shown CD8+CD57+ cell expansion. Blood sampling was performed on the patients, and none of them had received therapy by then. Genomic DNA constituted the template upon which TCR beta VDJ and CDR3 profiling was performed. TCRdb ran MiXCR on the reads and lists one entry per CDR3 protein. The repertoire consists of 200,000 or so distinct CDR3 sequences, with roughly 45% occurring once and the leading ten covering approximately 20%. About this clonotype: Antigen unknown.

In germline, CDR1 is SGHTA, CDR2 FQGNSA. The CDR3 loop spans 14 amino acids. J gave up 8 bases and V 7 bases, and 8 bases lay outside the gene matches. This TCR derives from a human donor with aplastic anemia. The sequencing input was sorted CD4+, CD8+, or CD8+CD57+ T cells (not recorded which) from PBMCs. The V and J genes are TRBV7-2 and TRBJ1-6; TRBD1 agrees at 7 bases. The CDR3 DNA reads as TGTGCCAGCACCGTTGGGCAGGGGGATTCACCCCTCCACTTT. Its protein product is CASTVGQGDSPLHF.